These T cell receptor beta chains were read from a single sample in a study of blood T cell repertoires in COVID-19. Measured with immunoSEQ multiplex PCR; TCRdb has only the in-frame clones, and not every one. This sample has some 22,000 clones, with about nine tenths found just once. The sample was peripheral blood. The receptors derive from an elderly woman with acute or convalescent COVID-19. Each CDR3 is given with its conserved first and last residue. The D gene is left open where the match is weak. The size entry is marked missing in some rows and otherwise reads once, few, many or a size class.

TRBJ2-1,15,TRBV7-2,TRBD2,NA,TGTGCCAGCAGCCGCCTTGGGACTAGCCACAATGAGCAGTTCTTC,CASSRLGTSHNEQFF
TRBJ2-6,14,TRBV19,NA,NA,TGTGCCACCGACTCGGGGGACGGGGCCAACGTCCTGACTTTC,CATDSGDGANVLTF
TRBJ2-2,13,TRBV3-1/TRBV3-2,NA,NA,TGTGCCAGCAGCCAGTCCCAGGGCGGGGAGCTGTTTTTT,CASSQSQGGELFF
TRBJ2-1,14,TRBV19,TRBD2,NA,TGTGCCAGTAAGCGGGAAAGCTCCTACAATGAGCAGTTCTTC,CASKRESSYNEQFF
TRBJ2-1,14,TRBV21-1,NA,NA,TGTGCCTCCGGCGGGACTAGCAGGGTCAATGAGCAGTTCTTC,CASGGTSRVNEQFF
TRBJ1-4,15,TRBV18,NA,few,TGTGCCAGCTCACCGGGTATGGCGGAGAATGAAAAACTGTTTTTT,CASSPGMAENEKLFF
TRBJ2-2,16,TRBV7-9,TRBD2,NA,TGTGCCAGCAGACCCCGGACTAGCGGTTCTGTCGGGGAGCTGTTTTTT,CASRPRTSGSVGELFF
TRBJ2-3,15,TRBV15,NA,NA,TGTGCCACCAGGGTGTACGGGGGTTTTACAGATACGCAGTATTTT,CATRVYGGFTDTQYF
TRBJ1-3,15,TRBV5-1,NA,NA,TGCGCCAGCAGCTTGGATAGGACAGCAGGAAACACCATATATTTT,CASSLDRTAGNTIYF
TRBJ1-1,14,TRBV30,TRBD1,NA,TGTGCCTGGAGGGGACAGACCATGAACACTGAAGCTTTCTTT,CAWRGQTMNTEAFF
TRBJ2-2,14,TRBV19,NA,few,TGTGCCAGTAGTATAGCAGGGGCAAGCGGGGAGCTGTTTTTT,CASSIAGASGELFF
TRBJ1-1,16,TRBV19,TRBD1,NA,TGTGCCAGTAGTATCGGACAGGCGAGGTTGAACACTGAAGCTTTCTTT,CASSIGQARLNTEAFF
TRBJ2-2,17,TRBV5-1,TRBD2,once,TGCGCCAGCAGCCTCTTTGAGAAAGCGGGGAGTACCGGGGAGCTGTTTTTT,CASSLFEKAGSTGELFF
TRBJ1-2,16,TRBV18,TRBD1,NA,TGTGCCAGCTCACCGGACAGGGGGCCCGAGAACTATGGCTACACCTTC,CASSPDRGPENYGYTF
TRBJ2-7,15,TRBV10-2,TRBD2,NA,TGCGCCAGCAGTGGGAGGGCTAGCGGGATGAGGGAGCAGTACTTC,CASSGRASGMREQYF
TRBJ2-5,16,TRBV5-1,TRBD2,NA,TGCGCCAGCAGCGGCTGGACTAGCGGGGGATCAAAGACCCAGTACTTC,CASSGWTSGGSKTQYF
TRBJ1-1,16,TRBV30,NA,NA,TGTGCCTGTACCTCGGGTCTCCCGACCCAAAACACTGAAGCTTTCTTT,CACTSGLPTQNTEAFF
TRBJ2-3,14,TRBV7-8,NA,NA,TGTGCCAGCAGCTCCAGGGGCCGCACAGATACGCAGTATTTT,CASSSRGRTDTQYF
TRBJ2-1,15,TRBV7-2,TRBD2,NA,TGTGCCAGCAGGGCTGCGGGGGGGGTCTACAATGAGCAGTTCTTC,CASRAAGGVYNEQFF
TRBJ2-2,15,TRBV7-2,TRBD2,once,TGTGCCAGCAGTTACAGCGGGGCGAACACCGGGGAGCTGTTTTTT,CASSYSGANTGELFF
TRBJ2-3,14,TRBV7-9,TRBD2,NA,TGTGCCACCCTAGCGGGGGGGAGCACAGATACGCAGTATTTT,CATLAGGSTDTQYF
TRBJ2-7,14,TRBV2,NA,NA,TGTGCCAGCAGTGACGGGGGGCAATACTACGAGCAGTACTTC,CASSDGGQYYEQYF
TRBJ1-1,16,TRBV18,NA,once,TGTGCCAGCTCACCACCGGTAGTGGCAGGGCTTTCTGAAGCTTTCTTT,CASSPPVVAGLSEAFF
TRBJ1-5,17,TRBV6-2/TRBV6-3,TRBD1,few,TGTGCCAGCAGTTACTCAAGGACAGGGGGCGAGGCTCAGCCCCAGCATTTT,CASSYSRTGGEAQPQHF
TRBJ2-5,13,TRBV27,TRBD1,NA,TGTGCCAGCAGTTTGGACAGGAGGGAGACCCAGTACTTC,CASSLDRRETQYF